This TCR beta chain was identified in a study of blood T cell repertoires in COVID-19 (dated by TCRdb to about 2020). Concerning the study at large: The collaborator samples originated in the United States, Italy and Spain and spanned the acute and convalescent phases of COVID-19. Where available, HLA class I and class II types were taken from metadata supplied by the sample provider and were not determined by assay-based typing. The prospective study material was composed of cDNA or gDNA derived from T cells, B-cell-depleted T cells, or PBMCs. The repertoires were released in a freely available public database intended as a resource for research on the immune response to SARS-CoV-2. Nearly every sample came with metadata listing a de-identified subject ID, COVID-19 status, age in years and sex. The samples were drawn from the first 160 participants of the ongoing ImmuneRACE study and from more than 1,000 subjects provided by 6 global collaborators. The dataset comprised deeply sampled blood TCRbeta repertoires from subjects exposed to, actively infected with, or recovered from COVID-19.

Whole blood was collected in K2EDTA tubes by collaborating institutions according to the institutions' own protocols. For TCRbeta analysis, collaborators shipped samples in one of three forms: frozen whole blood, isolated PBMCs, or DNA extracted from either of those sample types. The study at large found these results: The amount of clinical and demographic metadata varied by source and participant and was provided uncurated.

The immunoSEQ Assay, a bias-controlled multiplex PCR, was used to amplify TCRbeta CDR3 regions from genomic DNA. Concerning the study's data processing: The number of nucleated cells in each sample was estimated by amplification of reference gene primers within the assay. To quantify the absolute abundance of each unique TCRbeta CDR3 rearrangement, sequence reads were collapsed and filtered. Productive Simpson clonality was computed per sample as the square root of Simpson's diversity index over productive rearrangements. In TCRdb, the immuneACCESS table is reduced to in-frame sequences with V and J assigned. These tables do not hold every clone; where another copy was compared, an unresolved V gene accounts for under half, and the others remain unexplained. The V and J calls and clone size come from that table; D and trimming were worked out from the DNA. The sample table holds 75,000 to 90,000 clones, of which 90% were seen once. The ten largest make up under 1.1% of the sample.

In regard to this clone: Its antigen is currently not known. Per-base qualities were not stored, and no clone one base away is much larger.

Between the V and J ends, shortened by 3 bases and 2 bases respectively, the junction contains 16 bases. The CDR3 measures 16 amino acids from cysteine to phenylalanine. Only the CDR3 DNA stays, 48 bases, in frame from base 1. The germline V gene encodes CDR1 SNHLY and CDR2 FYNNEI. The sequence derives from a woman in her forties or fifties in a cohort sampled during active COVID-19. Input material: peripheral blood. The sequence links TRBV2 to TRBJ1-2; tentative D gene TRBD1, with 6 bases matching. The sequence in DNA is TGTGCCAGCAGTGATTTCGACAGGCTGTCCAACTATGGCTACACCTTC. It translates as CASSDFDRLSNYGYTF.